The 25 T cell receptor beta chains given below trace back to one sample, sequenced in a study of Ad26.COV2.S vaccination and SARS-CoV-2 variants. Using immunoSEQ multiplex PCR, the repertoire was profiled, and TCRdb retains in-frame clones only, with some absent. The repertoire consists of about 480,000 clones, with around nine tenths occurring once and the leading ten covering roughly 13%. Treatment noted: 15 to 20 received Ad26.COV2.S at low or high dose, single or two shots; about 5 received placebo; per-sample allocation not given. Day 63 following the first vaccine or placebo injection was when the samples were taken. The starting material was peripheral blood, obtained in a trial of Ad26.COV2.S vaccine versus placebo. The receptor source for this set is a person aged 18-60 years who received the Ad26.COV2.S COVID-19 vaccine or a placebo.

The V call is TRBV27, the J call TRBJ2-7, with a possible D match to TRBD2 (5 bases). The V and J ends lost 5 bases and 4 bases respectively, with 12 bases between them. The CDR3 has 13 amino acids. Germline lookup yields CDR1 MNHEY and CDR2 SMNVEV (reference sequence). The DNA for the CDR3 is TGTGCCAGCAGTGCGCCGCCGGGGTACGAGCAGTACTTC. This sequence encodes CASSAPPGYEQYF.

The chain employs TRBV11-3 and TRBJ2-2; D uncertain. Per germline, CDR1 SGHNT and CDR2 YENEEA. The CDR3 totals 15 residues. V was trimmed by 5 bases and J by 1 base, leaving 11 bases between them. The CDR3, as DNA: TGTGCCAGCAGCCCACGCCCGCAGAACACCGGGGAGCTGTTTTTT. Protein: CASSPRPQNTGELFF.

V gene TRBV6-5 combines with J gene TRBJ2-7, with 8 bases that match TRBD1. This CDR3 spans 15 amino acids. V shed 3 bases and J 7 bases; nucleotides not matched to a gene: 11. Germline CDR1 reads MNHEY; CDR2 reads SVGAGI. The CDR3 loop is CASSYSNRGDGEQYF. The CDR3, as DNA: TGTGCCAGCAGTTATAGTAACAGGGGGGACGGGGAGCAGTACTTC.

This chain joins TRBV6-2 or TRBV6-3 and TRBJ1-2, with D perhaps matching TRBD1 (5 bases). The CDR3 is made up of 15 amino acids. The V end was cut by 6 bases, the J end by 1 base, with 15 bases between. The germline V gene has CDR1 MNHEY and CDR2 SVGEGT. CDR3 sequence (DNA): TGTGCCAGCAGCGACCCCGCCCAGGGTAACTATGGCTACACCTTC. The encoded protein is CASSDPAQGNYGYTF.

The table lists this clone with a count of one. V is TRBV4-3 and J is TRBJ1-4; D unclear. The CDR3 length is 14 residues. Trimming cost V 2 bases and J 5 bases, with 9 bases left between them. Germline values: CDR1 LGHNA, CDR2 YSLEER. The CDR3 loop reads CASSQRGRNEKLFF. In DNA form, the CDR3 reads TGCGCCAGCAGCCAACGCGGACGGAATGAAAAACTGTTTTTT.

The V gene is TRBV7-2, the J gene TRBJ1-3; D call uncertain. Trimming removed 8 bases at V and 3 bases at J, with 5 bases between. Germline CDR1 and CDR2: SGHTA and FQGNSA. CDR3 size: 11 residues. CDR3 sequence reads: CASGIGNTIYF. As DNA, the CDR3 is TGTGCCAGCGGAATTGGAAACACCATATATTTT. Based on the CDR3 plus reference TRBV7-2 and TRBJ1-3, the full variable domain is GAGVSQSPSNKVTEKGKDVELRCDPISGHTALYWYRQSLGQGLEFLIYFQGNSAPDKSGLPSDRFSAERTGGSVSTLTIQRTQQEDSAVYLCASGIGNTIYFGEGSWLTVV.

The chain joins TRBV5-4 to TRBJ1-1; 7 bases match TRBD1. V dropped 1 base and J dropped 2; count of bases not matched to a gene: 5. This CDR3 contains 15 residues. CDR1 and CDR2 from the germline V gene are SGHNT and YYREEE (reference sequence). CDR3: CASSLSGTANTEAFF. In nucleotides, the CDR3 is TGTGCCAGCAGCTTGAGTGGGACAGCAAACACTGAAGCTTTCTTT.

V is TRBV5-1 and J is TRBJ2-1; 12 positions agree with TRBD2. The CDR3 runs 15 residues. V shed 5 bases and J 7 bases; nucleotides not matched to a gene: 7. Per the germline V gene, CDR1 is SGHRS and CDR2 is YFSETQ. CDR3 loop: CASSVLAGGPNEQFF. CDR3 bases: TGCGCCAGCAGTGTTCTAGCGGGAGGGCCAAATGAGCAGTTCTTC.

Only one count was recorded for this clone. V gene TRBV30 combines with J gene TRBJ1-2; no firm D call. The ends were cut back, 3 bases at V and 7 bases at J, with 15 bases in the middle. The CDR3 length is 13 residues. The germline CDR1 and CDR2 sequences are GTSNPN and SVGIG (reference sequence). CDR3 sequence (DNA): TGTGCCTGGAGCGGCCACTGGGTCCTTGGCTACACCTTC. It encodes CAWSGHWVLGYTF.

The V call is TRBV19, the J call TRBJ2-6; D is ambiguous. The germline V gene encodes CDR1 LNHDA and CDR2 SQIVND (reference sequence). The CDR3 runs to 15 residues. V lost 5 bases and J lost 2, with 10 bases in between. The CDR3 DNA reads TGTGCCAGTAGTCCGACCGGAACTGGGGCCAACGTCCTGACTTTC. This encodes CASSPTGTGANVLTF.

V and J are TRBV27 and TRBJ2-7; 9 nucleotides align to TRBD1. Germline V lookup: CDR1 MNHEY, CDR2 SMNVEV (reference sequence). The CDR3 has 15 residues. The junction had 8 bases not matched to a gene; V was cut back by 3 bases and J by 5 bases. The CDR3: CASSFGGTGINEQYF. CDR3 nucleotides: TGTGCCAGCAGTTTTGGCGGGACAGGGATCAACGAGCAGTACTTC.

The chain employs TRBV4-2 and TRBJ2-3, with 7 nucleotides matching TRBD2. With V trimmed by 0 bases and J by 4 bases, 16 bases remained unmatched. The CDR3 is made up of 19 amino acids. Germline-derived CDR1 and CDR2 are LGHNA and YNFKEQ. In DNA, the CDR3 is TGTGCCAGCAGCCAAGATCGGGGTAAGGGCGGGAGCTTGGCAGATACGCAGTATTTT. It yields the protein CASSQDRGKGGSLADTQYF.

This CDR3 reads CASSLEGGGTEAFF. The CDR3 DNA reads as TGTGCCAGCAGCTTGGAAGGGGGCGGAACTGAAGCTTTCTTT. V and J are TRBV5-4 and TRBJ1-1; 7 positions agree with TRBD1. Germline V gene data show CDR1 as SGHNT and CDR2 as YYREEE (reference sequence). V shed 0 bases and J 5 bases; nucleotides not matched to a gene: 4. The CDR3 contains 14 residues.

The rearrangement uses TRBV20-1 and TRBJ2-1; no firm D call. CDR3 length: 11 residues. Germline loops: CDR1 DFQATT, CDR2 SNEGSKA (reference sequence). Trimming took off 7 bases at V and 3 bases at J, with 7 bases between the two ends. This CDR3 reads CSVPDYNEQFF. The CDR3 region has the DNA TGCAGTGTCCCAGACTACAATGAGCAGTTCTTC.

The chain has TRBV30 and TRBJ2-1; the match to TRBD2 covers 8 bases. The V segment lost 0 bases and the J segment 10 bases; nucleotides outside the gene matches: 17. The V gene's germline CDR1 is GTSNPN and CDR2 SVGIG (reference sequence). This CDR3 has 17 residues. The CDR3 is CAWSVRLRGLVSQEQFF. In DNA, the CDR3 is TGTGCCTGGAGTGTACGTCTAAGGGGACTAGTGAGCCAAGAGCAGTTCTTC.

The V and J genes are TRBV19 and TRBJ2-7, with 7 bases that match TRBD1. This CDR3 is built from 14 residues. Germline assignment: CDR1 LNHDA and CDR2 SQIVND (reference sequence). The junction had 11 bases not matched to a gene; V was cut back by 10 bases and J by 2 bases. In nucleotides, the CDR3 is TGTGCCACCAGTCGCCGACAGGGTCCCTACGAGCAGTACTTC. This sequence encodes CATSRRQGPYEQYF.

The genes are TRBV5-1 and TRBJ2-7; D gene unclear. Trimming took 0 bases from V and 4 from J, leaving 11 bases between them. The CDR3 runs 14 residues. CDR1 and CDR2 (germline): SGHRS, YFSETQ. CDR3 loop: CASSLGIYPYEQYF. CDR3 in DNA: TGCGCCAGCAGCTTGGGAATTTATCCGTACGAGCAGTACTTC.

V gene TRBV3-1 (or the pseudogene TRBV3-2) combines with J gene TRBJ1-6; D unresolved. CDR1 is LGHDT and CDR2 is YNNKEL in the germline V gene (reference sequence). V lost 3 bases to trimming and J lost 8 bases, with 11 bases between them. The CDR3 length is 14 residues. The CDR3 is CASSQIGGHSPLHF. The CDR3 DNA reads as TGTGCCAGCAGCCAGATTGGCGGACATTCACCCCTCCACTTT.

V and J are TRBV6-6 and TRBJ2-7, with a weak D call TRBD1 (6 bases). This CDR3 comprises 13 residues. Germline CDR1 is MNHNY and CDR2 is SVGAGI (reference sequence). V was clipped by 7 bases and J by 1 base, with 11 bases between them. CDR3 region: CASTGQFSYEQYF. DNA for the CDR3: TGTGCCAGCACCGGACAGTTTTCCTACGAGCAGTACTTC.

V usage is TRBV5-6 and J usage is TRBJ1-3; TRBD1 is a possible D gene (6 bases). The V end lost 0 bases, the J end lost 4 bases, and 23 bases lay between the germline ends. The CDR3 runs to 19 residues. Germline V CDR1 and CDR2: SGHDT, YYEEEE. CDR3 residues: CASSLDGGLSLRVGNTIYF. CDR3 nucleotide sequence: TGTGCCAGCAGCTTGGACGGGGGGCTCTCATTGAGAGTGGGAAACACCATATATTTT.

The gene calls are TRBV3-1 (or the pseudogene TRBV3-2) and TRBJ2-5; 11 positions match TRBD2. V dropped 5 bases and J dropped 7; count of bases not matched to a gene: 6. The CDR3 is 14 amino acids. Germline V gene data show CDR1 as LGHDT and CDR2 as YNNKEL (reference sequence). CDR3 coding DNA: TGTGCCAGCAGCACACGGACTAGCGGGCTGACCCAGTACTTC. Residues: CASSTRTSGLTQYF.

The J gene is TRBJ2-7, the V gene TRBV28, with TRBD1 matching over 10 bases. The J segment lost 6 bases and the V segment lost 3 bases, leaving 8 bases of the junction unmatched. CDR3 size: 15 residues. Per the germline V gene, CDR1 is MDHEN and CDR2 is SYDVKM. The CDR3 DNA reads TGTGCCAGCAGTTTCCGGGACAGGGGTATCGGCGAGCAGTACTTC. It encodes CASSFRDRGIGEQYF. The full variable domain, with the rest looked up from reference TRBV28 and TRBJ2-7, is DVKVTQSSRYLVKRTGEKVFLECVQDMDHENMFWYRQDPGLGLRLIYFSYDVKMKEKGDIPEGYSVSREKKERFSLILESASTNQTSMYLCASSFRDRGIGEQYFGPGTRLTVT.

The chain uses TRBV28 and TRBJ1-2; the D is unclear. Germline V gene lookup returns CDR1 MDHEN and CDR2 SYDVKM. Trimming removed 3 bases at V and 0 bases at J, with 5 bases between. The CDR3 covers 13 residues. In DNA form, the CDR3 reads TGTGCCAGCAGTTTGGTAGCTAACTATGGCTACACCTTC. It codes for CASSLVANYGYTF.

V and J are TRBV5-5 and TRBJ1-5; maybe TRBD1 (6 bases). Trimming took 1 base from V and 5 from J, leaving 10 bases between them. The CDR3 runs 14 residues. Looked up from germline, CDR1 is SGHKS and CDR2 is YYEKEE (reference sequence). CDR3 region: CASSLRDTYQPQHF. The CDR3 DNA reads TGTGCCAGCAGCTTGAGGGACACCTATCAGCCCCAGCATTTT.

The rearrangement uses TRBV6-4 and TRBJ2-7, with D maybe TRBD1 (8 bases). With 4 bases removed from V and 6 bases from J, the gap between germline ends came to 13 bases. Germline CDR1 reads MRHNA; CDR2 reads SNTAGT. This CDR3 is 13 amino acids long. DNA of the CDR3: TGTGCCAGCAGTGTGTACAGGGGGGGCGAGCAGTACTTC. Translation: CASSVYRGGEQYF.